A single sample is the source of the 26 T cell receptor beta chains below, sequenced in a study of blood T cell repertoires in COVID-19. This table comes from immunoSEQ multiplex PCR, and its TCRdb copy is limited to in-frame clones, with some not included. The sample lists 470,000 or so clones; 87% were seen once. Sequencing used PBMCs or T cells enriched from blood (not recorded which). The origin of the receptors is a young woman with acute COVID-19.

This chain joins TRBV7-9 and TRBJ2-7; 7 positions match TRBD2. Germline CDR1 is SEHNR and CDR2 is FQNEAQ (reference sequence). Trimming removed 4 bases from V and 3 bases from J; junction bases left unmatched: 6. This CDR3 comprises 14 residues. The CDR3 region has the DNA TGTGCCAGCAGCTATATGGGGGGGGACTACGAGCAGTACTTC. Residues: CASSYMGGDYEQYF.

The chain combines TRBV7-9 with TRBJ1-5; tentative D call: TRBD1 (6 bases). The CDR3 loop spans 14 amino acids. Between the trimmed V and J ends, which lost 4 bases and 7 bases, there was a span of 14 bases. Germline CDR1 SEHNR, CDR2 FQNEAQ (reference sequence). CDR3 sequence (DNA): TGTGCCAGCAGCTCGCTGGGGGCAAACCAGCCCCAGCATTTT. Translating it yields CASSSLGANQPQHF.

V gene TRBV15 combines with J gene TRBJ2-3; 11 bases fit TRBD2. The V and J ends lost 8 bases and 4 bases, in that order; junction bases with no gene match: 5. CDR1 LNHNV and CDR2 YYDKDF come from the germline V gene (reference sequence). The CDR3 spans 14 residues. CDR3 in DNA: TGTGCCACCTCCCCTAGCGGGAGGCCAGATACGCAGTATTTT. It encodes CATSPSGRPDTQYF. Using reference TRBV15 and TRBJ2-3 for the parts outside the CDR3, the full variable domain is DAMVIQNPRYQVTQFGKPVTLSCSQTLNHNVMYWYQQKSSQAPKLLFHYYDKDFNNEADTPDNFQSRRPNTSFCFLDIRSPGLGDTAMYLCATSPSGRPDTQYFGPGTRLTVL.

V is TRBV12-3 or TRBV12-4 and J is TRBJ1-5; D is uncertain. V was cut by 2 bases and J by 1 base, with 3 bases left in between. This CDR3 spans 13 amino acids. CDR3 region: CASSLLSNQPQHF. DNA for the CDR3: TGTGCCAGCAGTTTACTGAGCAATCAGCCCCAGCATTTT.

Remarks on this clone: No DNA is shown, since the ends of the CDR3 on it are uncertain; the CDR3 is the one TCRdb lists. This chain uses TRBV21-1 with TRBJ2-7; TRBD2 was called by the table and not checked on the DNA. TRBV21-1 is listed as a pseudogene. The CDR3 numbers 15 amino acids, ends counted. This CDR3 reads CASSKVAGGNYEQYF.

The V call is TRBV7-9, the J call TRBJ2-5, with 8 bases matching TRBD1. Trimming removed 7 bases from V and 5 bases from J; junction bases left unmatched: 9. Germline assignment: CDR1 SEHNR and CDR2 FQNEAQ (reference sequence). The CDR3 has 14 residues. In nucleotides, the CDR3 is TGTGCCAGCACCCCAGGGGGCGCTGAGGAGACCCAGTACTTC. Its protein is CASTPGGAEETQYF.

The CDR3 DNA follows: TGCAGCGTCGGTCTAGCGGGGGCACAAGAGACCCAGTACTTC. Its protein product is CSVGLAGAQETQYF. The rearrangement joins TRBV29-1 to TRBJ2-5; 10 nucleotides align to TRBD2. The CDR3 length is 14 residues. The V gene's germline CDR1 is SQVTM and CDR2 ANQGSEA. The ends lost 6 bases at V and 2 bases at J; junction bases unmatched: 6.

This CDR3 is CASRETGGYTEAFF. The CDR3 nucleotides read TGCGCCAGCAGGGAGACAGGGGGCTACACTGAAGCTTTCTTT. The V gene is TRBV10-2, the J gene TRBJ1-1; the match to TRBD1 covers 10 bases. In germline, CDR1 is WSHSY, CDR2 SAAADI. The CDR3 totals 14 residues. Unmatched junction bases numbered 4, after V lost 6 bases and J lost 3 bases.

This clone was detected only a few times. J is TRBJ1-5 and V is TRBV9; D unclear. V lost 3 bases and J 7 bases, leaving 14 bases between the germline ends. The CDR3 runs to 14 residues. Germline-derived CDR1 and CDR2 are SGDLS and YYNGEE. The CDR3 region is CASSARGVGQPQHF. CDR3 bases: TGTGCCAGCAGCGCTCGGGGAGTCGGGCAGCCCCAGCATTTT.

The J gene is TRBJ2-5, the V gene TRBV6-6; weak D call: TRBD1 (6 bases). From germline, CDR1 is MNHNY and CDR2 SVGAGI (reference sequence). This CDR3 contains 11 residues. V shed 8 bases and J shed 4 bases, with 8 bases lying between them. The CDR3 DNA sequence: TGTGCCAGCGGGGGCCCAGAGACCCAGTACTTC. Translated: CASGGPETQYF.

This chain joins TRBV4-1 and TRBJ2-2; 9 bases are a match to TRBD1. There are 13 residues in the CDR3. The V segment lost 8 bases and the J segment 4 bases; nucleotides outside the gene matches: 2. The V gene's germline CDR1 is MGHRA and CDR2 YSYEKL. CDR3 in DNA: TGCGCCAGCGGACAGGGGTTCACCGGGGAGCTGTTTTTT. It yields the protein CASGQGFTGELFF.

The chain couples TRBV7-2 to TRBJ2-2; 7 bases align to TRBD2. J gave up 7 bases and V 2 bases, and 10 bases lay outside the gene matches. This CDR3 region has 16 residues. Germline CDR1 and CDR2: SGHTA and FQGNSA. Here the CDR3 DNA reads TGTGCCAGCAGCTTAAATCGGGGGGTCAACGGCGGGGAGCTGTTTTTT. It is translated as CASSLNRGVNGGELFF.

The chain carries TRBV2 and TRBJ2-1; 10 bases are a match to TRBD2. The germline gives CDR1 SNHLY, CDR2 FYNNEI. The CDR3 length is 15 residues. V shed 4 bases, J shed 9 bases, and the junction held 9 bases outside the gene matches. CDR3 sequence reads: CASSGTSGVYREQFF. CDR3 bases: TGTGCCAGCAGTGGAACTAGCGGGGTCTATCGTGAGCAGTTCTTC.

The J gene is TRBJ2-3, the V gene TRBV3-1 (or the pseudogene TRBV3-2), with D unresolved. CDR1 and CDR2 from the germline V gene are LGHDT and YNNKEL (reference sequence). The CDR3 has 13 residues. The V and J ends lost 0 bases and 6 bases respectively, with 7 bases between them. The CDR3 loop is CASSQDRWDTQYF. The CDR3 DNA sequence: TGTGCCAGCAGCCAAGACCGGTGGGATACGCAGTATTTT.

This clone was seen a few times. The same CDR3 arises from other DNA sequences in this sample as well. The chain couples TRBV3-1 (or the pseudogene TRBV3-2) to TRBJ1-5, with D perhaps TRBD1 (5 bases). V gave up 1 base and J gave up 5 bases, with 6 bases separating them. The CDR3 is 13 residues long. Germline CDR1 LGHDT, CDR2 YNNKEL (reference sequence). CDR3: CASSQVRDQPQHF. For the CDR3, the DNA is TGTGCCAGCAGCCAAGTCAGGGATCAGCCCCAGCATTTT.

The chain combines TRBV6-5 with TRBJ2-7, with TRBD1 matching over 8 bases. Looked up from germline, CDR1 is MNHEY and CDR2 is SVGAGI. J lost 4 bases, V lost 2 bases, and 7 bases had no gene match. The length of the CDR3 is 15 residues. CDR3 DNA sequence: TGTGCCAGCAGTTACGGGGCAGGGGGCGGTTACGAGCAGTACTTC. Translated, it gives CASSYGAGGGYEQYF.

The rearrangement links TRBV7-9 to TRBJ2-1; 7 bases align to TRBD2. The CDR3 has 15 amino acids. V dropped 5 bases and J dropped 12; count of bases not matched to a gene: 16. Germline CDR1 and CDR2: SEHNR and FQNEAQ (reference sequence). CDR3 in DNA: TGTGCCAGCAGCGCATCCACCGGGGTCTGGGAGGGGCAGTTCTTC. Translating gives CASSASTGVWEGQFF.

The rearrangement joins TRBV30 to TRBJ2-7, with no clear D. V lost 2 bases, J lost 5 bases, and 7 bases lay in between. CDR1 and CDR2 (germline): GTSNPN, SVGIG (reference sequence). This CDR3 contains 11 residues. This CDR3 is CAWSLSNEQYF. In nucleotides, the CDR3 is TGTGCCTGGAGTCTGAGTAACGAGCAGTACTTC.

In DNA form, the CDR3 reads TGTGCCAGCAGTTTAATTGGCAGGGGAAGGTCTGAAGCTTTCTTT. Amino acids: CASSLIGRGRSEAFF. V gene TRBV27 combines with J gene TRBJ1-1, with D possibly TRBD1 on 6 matching bases. CDR3 size: 15 residues. The germline V and J ends were trimmed by 2 bases and 6 bases, with 16 bases remaining between them. Germline CDR1 is MNHEY and CDR2 is SMNVEV (reference sequence).

The genes are TRBV29-1 and TRBJ1-3, with D perhaps TRBD1 (5 bases). The germline gives CDR1 SQVTM, CDR2 ANQGSEA. This CDR3 has 15 amino acids. V lost 5 bases and J 0 bases, leaving 14 bases between the germline ends. CDR3 in amino acids: CSVQDTPRSGNTIYF. The DNA of the CDR3 is TGCAGCGTTCAGGACACCCCCCGCTCTGGAAACACCATATATTTT.

The gene calls are TRBV19 and TRBJ1-6; D not certain. The V end lost 7 bases, the J end lost 8 bases, and 15 bases lay between the germline ends. CDR3 length equals 14 residues. Germline assignment: CDR1 LNHDA and CDR2 SQIVND (reference sequence). The CDR3 loop is CASNGGRWDSPLHF. The CDR3 nucleotides are TGTGCCAGTAATGGAGGGAGATGGGATTCACCCCTCCACTTT.

The rearrangement uses TRBV5-1 and TRBJ1-2; 10 nucleotides line up with TRBD1. This CDR3 is 14 amino acids long. CDR1 and CDR2 (germline): SGHRS, YFSETQ. V shed 4 bases and J 8 bases; nucleotides not matched to a gene: 8. The CDR3 region has the DNA TGCGCCAGCAGCCCTCCGGGACAGGGGAGGGGCTACACCTTC. It specifies CASSPPGQGRGYTF.

V gene TRBV15 combines with J gene TRBJ1-1, with a tentative D call TRBD1 (6 bases). Trimming took 0 bases from V and 6 from J, leaving 23 bases between them. This CDR3 comprises 18 residues. Germline CDR1 is LNHNV and CDR2 is YYDKDF (reference sequence). CDR3 region: CATSREFSGHKFSPEAFF. DNA of the CDR3: TGTGCCACCAGCAGAGAATTTTCGGGACATAAGTTCTCCCCTGAAGCTTTCTTT.

This rearrangement joins TRBV30 to TRBJ2-7, with 7 bases fitting TRBD2. Germline CDR1 GTSNPN, CDR2 SVGIG (reference sequence). V shed 0 bases and J 3 bases; nucleotides not matched to a gene: 8. This CDR3 comprises 15 residues. CDR3 sequence (DNA): TGTGCCTGGAGTGTAAAAGGGAAGCGGGACTACGAGCAGTACTTC. This translates into CAWSVKGKRDYEQYF.

This chain joins TRBV7-6 and TRBJ2-6, with D maybe TRBD1 (6 bases). Germline values: CDR1 SGHVS, CDR2 FNYEAQ. V lost 4 bases and J 7 bases, leaving 11 bases between the germline ends. This CDR3 region has 14 residues. The DNA for the CDR3 is TGTGCCAGCAGCTCCGGGACATCAGCCAACGTCCTGACTTTC. Protein: CASSSGTSANVLTF.

The V and J genes are TRBV7-9 and TRBJ2-7; 8 nucleotides align to TRBD1. The CDR3 has 13 amino acids. V lost 6 bases and J lost 2; bases outside the gene matches: 3. Per the germline V gene, CDR1 is SEHNR and CDR2 is FQNEAQ (reference sequence). CDR3 in DNA: TGTGCCAGCAGTTGGGGACAGGCCTACGAGCAGTACTTC. This gives the protein CASSWGQAYEQYF.